This TCR beta chain was identified in a study of T cells after yellow fever vaccination. TCRdb passed the 5' RACE reads through MiXCR, listing each CDR3 protein once. The data hold some 150,000 distinct CDR3 sequences, with approximately 9.7% observed a single time. This clonotype has at least ten counts. Sample: CD8+ T cells sorted from PBMCs, taken 45 days after the yellow fever booster vaccination. The sequence came from a man aged 18 to 30 who received the YFV17D yellow fever vaccine.

The CDR3 nucleotides are TGTGCCAGCAGCTTCATCTTTAGTCCAACTAGCGGGGAGACAACACCGATCGAAGAGACCCAGTACTTC. Translated: CASSFIFSPTSGETTPIEETQYF. The chain uses TRBV7-9 and TRBJ2-5, with 10 bases that match TRBD2. Per the germline V gene, CDR1 is SEHNR and CDR2 is FQNEAQ (reference sequence). The CDR3 is 23 residues long. V was clipped by 3 bases and J by 3 bases; unmatched bases: 28.